This TCR beta chain was identified in a study of cytotoxic CD8 clonotypes in ibrutinib-treated CLL. Using immunoSEQ multiplex PCR, the repertoire was profiled, and TCRdb retains in-frame clones only, with some absent. This sample yields some 300,000 clones, of which almost 80% are seen a single time; over 5.5% belongs to the top ten. V was shortened by 3 bases and J by 0 bases, with 10 bases between the two germline ends. CDR3 length: 15 residues. Germline values: CDR1 SGDLS, CDR2 YYNGEE. This receptor was taken from a human donor with chronic lymphocytic leukemia. V gene TRBV9 combines with J gene TRBJ1-3; tentative D call: TRBD1 (5 bases). This specimen consisted of PBMCs, obtained before ibrutinib treatment. CDR3 DNA sequence: TGTGCCAGCAGCGCCGCAGGGAACTCTGGAAACACCATATATTTT. It is translated as CASSAAGNSGNTIYF.